This is a list of T cell receptor beta chains from one sample in a study of CD8 T cells in Susac syndrome. TCRdb reprocessed the immunoSEQ multiplex PCR reads with MiXCR, giving one entry per CDR3 protein. The repertoire holds about 180,000 distinct CDR3 sequences, with 90% to 97% as singletons. Sequencing was done on a sample of CD4+ T cells from PBMCs. The receptors originated from a human donor with multiple sclerosis. The CDR3 runs from the conserved cysteine through the conserved F or W. The D gene is left open where the match is weak. Clone size is stated in some rows and not others, as once, few, many or a class when expanded.

CDR3 protein: CASSRRSMNTEAFF
CDR3 DNA: TGTGCCAGCAGCCGGCGGAGCATGAACACTGAAGCTTTCTTT
J gene: TRBJ1-1
V gene: TRBV3-1
clone size: -
D gene: -

CDR3 protein: CSAKKGGETQYF
CDR3 DNA: TGCAGTGCGAAGAAGGGGGGGGAGACCCAGTACTTC
J gene: TRBJ2-5
V gene: TRBV20-1
clone size: -
D gene: -

CDR3 protein: CAWSPPRGRSSYEQYF
CDR3 DNA: TGTGCCTGGAGTCCGCCCCGTGGCAGGAGCTCCTACGAGCAGTACTTC
J gene: TRBJ2-7
V gene: TRBV30
clone size: -
D gene: -

CDR3 protein: CASSQVGAGGRETQYF
CDR3 DNA: TGTGCCAGCAGCCAAGTTGGAGCGGGGGGTCGGGAGACCCAGTACTTC
J gene: TRBJ2-5
V gene: TRBV4-2
clone size: -
D gene: TRBD2

CDR3 protein: CASSYMGIMGPYTF
CDR3 DNA: TGTGCCAGCAGTTATATGGGGATTATGGGTCCCTACACCTTC
J gene: TRBJ1-2
V gene: TRBV28
clone size: -
D gene: -

CDR3 protein: CASSEVGQETQYF
CDR3 DNA: TGTGCCAGCAGTGAGGTCGGACAAGAGACCCAGTACTTC
J gene: TRBJ2-5
V gene: TRBV2
clone size: -
D gene: -

CDR3 protein: CASSRPGPGNEQFF
CDR3 DNA: TGTGCCAGCAGCCGACCGGGCCCCGGGAATGAGCAGTTCTTC
J gene: TRBJ2-1
V gene: TRBV7-3
clone size: -
D gene: -

CDR3 protein: CASSQRLGHGYTF
CDR3 DNA: TGTGCCAGCAGCCAAAGGTTGGGGCATGGCTACACCTTC
J gene: TRBJ1-2
V gene: TRBV14
clone size: -
D gene: -

CDR3 protein: CASSQDSGRAQYF
CDR3 DNA: TGTGCCAGCAGCCAGGACAGTGGGAGAGCGCAGTATTTT
J gene: TRBJ2-3
V gene: TRBV3-1
clone size: -
D gene: -

CDR3 protein: CASNRDLRGTQYF
CDR3 DNA: TGTGCCAGCAATCGGGACCTCCGGGGGACCCAGTACTTC
J gene: TRBJ2-5
V gene: TRBV7-9
clone size: -
D gene: -

CDR3 protein: CASSLGTLLASGYTF
CDR3 DNA: TGTGCCAGCAGCCTCGGGACTCTTCTGGCCAGTGGCTACACCTTC
J gene: TRBJ1-2
V gene: TRBV12-3/TRBV12-4
clone size: -
D gene: -

CDR3 protein: CASGEPSTDTQYF
CDR3 DNA: TGTGCCAGCGGAGAGCCGAGCACAGATACGCAGTATTTT
J gene: TRBJ2-3
V gene: TRBV9
clone size: -
D gene: -

CDR3 protein: CSARRTLGSYEQYF
CDR3 DNA: TGCAGTGCTAGGAGGACCCTGGGCAGCTACGAGCAGTACTTC
J gene: TRBJ2-7
V gene: TRBV20-1
clone size: -
D gene: -

CDR3 protein: CATSRANSQSYTF
CDR3 DNA: TGTGCCACCAGCAGAGCCAATTCCCAGTCCTACACCTTC
J gene: TRBJ1-2
V gene: TRBV15
clone size: -
D gene: -

CDR3 protein: CASSLGFSGGSNEQFF
CDR3 DNA: TGTGCCAGCAGCTTGGGATTTAGCGGGGGGTCCAATGAGCAGTTCTTC
J gene: TRBJ2-1
V gene: TRBV5-4
clone size: -
D gene: TRBD2

CDR3 protein: CSARASGGLISYEQYF
CDR3 DNA: TGCAGTGCTAGGGCTAGCGGGGGATTAATCTCCTACGAGCAGTACTTC
J gene: TRBJ2-7
V gene: TRBV20-1
clone size: -
D gene: TRBD2

CDR3 protein: CASSLAQGSPLHF
CDR3 DNA: TGTGCCAGCAGCTTGGCGCAAGGGTCACCCCTCCACTTT
J gene: TRBJ1-6
V gene: TRBV5-6
clone size: -
D gene: -

CDR3 protein: CSVTGAATEAFF
CDR3 DNA: TGCAGCGTAACCGGGGCGGCGACCGAAGCTTTCTTT
J gene: TRBJ1-1
V gene: TRBV29-1
clone size: -
D gene: -

CDR3 protein: CSAPDTPRLQYF
CDR3 DNA: TGCAGTGCACCGGACACCCCCCGGCTGCAGTACTTC
J gene: TRBJ2-7
V gene: TRBV20-1
clone size: -
D gene: -

CDR3 protein: CASTGSHEQYF
CDR3 DNA: TGTGCCAGCACCGGGTCCCACGAGCAGTACTTC
J gene: TRBJ2-7
V gene: TRBV28
clone size: -
D gene: -

CDR3 protein: CAWSVGELRNQPQHF
CDR3 DNA: TGTGCCTGGAGTGTAGGGGAGTTGAGGAATCAGCCCCAGCATTTT
J gene: TRBJ1-5
V gene: TRBV30
clone size: -
D gene: -

CDR3 protein: CASSSWDTGRDGYTF
CDR3 DNA: TGTGCCAGCAGTTCGTGGGATACAGGAAGAGATGGCTACACCTTC
J gene: TRBJ1-2
V gene: TRBV12-3/TRBV12-4
clone size: -
D gene: -

CDR3 protein: CSVDAGRTAFF
CDR3 DNA: TGCAGCGTTGATGCCGGCAGGACCGCTTTCTTT
J gene: TRBJ1-1
V gene: TRBV29-1
clone size: -
D gene: -

CDR3 protein: CAWSTMSAYNEQFF
CDR3 DNA: TGTGCCTGGAGTACCATGTCGGCCTACAATGAGCAGTTCTTC
J gene: TRBJ2-1
V gene: TRBV30
clone size: once
D gene: -

CDR3 protein: CASLGGSPGELFF
CDR3 DNA: TGTGCCAGCTTAGGAGGGTCCCCCGGGGAGCTGTTTTTT
J gene: TRBJ2-2
V gene: TRBV12-3/TRBV12-4
clone size: -
D gene: -

CDR3 protein: CSASSGYF
CDR3 DNA: TGCAGTGCTTCTAGCGGGTACTTC
J gene: TRBJ2-5
V gene: TRBV20-1
clone size: -
D gene: TRBD2

CDR3 protein: CASSERQGADLSDTQYF
CDR3 DNA: TGTGCCAGCAGCGAACGACAGGGGGCGGACCTATCAGATACGCAGTATTTT
J gene: TRBJ2-3
V gene: TRBV9
clone size: -
D gene: TRBD1

CDR3 protein: CASSLGPSYNEQFF
CDR3 DNA: TGTGCCAGCAGTTTAGGGCCCTCCTACAATGAGCAGTTCTTC
J gene: TRBJ2-1
V gene: TRBV28
clone size: -
D gene: -

CDR3 protein: CATSDPGRAQDRGIF
CDR3 DNA: TGTGCCACCAGTGACCCGGGAAGGGCCCAGGACAGGGGGATCTTC
J gene: TRBJ2-1
V gene: TRBV24-1
clone size: -
D gene: TRBD1

CDR3 protein: CASSLSGFYGYTF
CDR3 DNA: TGTGCCAGCAGCTTATCTGGGTTCTATGGCTACACCTTC
J gene: TRBJ1-2
V gene: TRBV7-2
clone size: -
D gene: -

CDR3 protein: CSARDRTGGAGQPQHF
CDR3 DNA: TGCAGTGCTAGAGATCGGACAGGGGGCGCGGGTCAGCCCCAGCATTTT
J gene: TRBJ1-5
V gene: TRBV20-1
clone size: -
D gene: TRBD1

CDR3 protein: CASSPPLREQYF
CDR3 DNA: TGTGCCAGCAGTCCCCCTCTACGGGAGCAGTACTTC
J gene: TRBJ2-7
V gene: TRBV28
clone size: -
D gene: -

CDR3 protein: CASSLENEQFF
CDR3 DNA: TGTGCCAGCAGCTTGGAGAATGAGCAGTTCTTC
J gene: TRBJ2-1
V gene: TRBV7-9
clone size: -
D gene: -

CDR3 protein: CASSHAPGTPNEQFF
CDR3 DNA: TGTGCCAGCAGCCACGCACCCGGGACTCCTAATGAGCAGTTCTTC
J gene: TRBJ2-1
V gene: TRBV3-1
clone size: -
D gene: -

CDR3 protein: CSVARGYNEQFF
CDR3 DNA: TGCAGCGTAGCCAGGGGGTACAATGAGCAGTTCTTC
J gene: TRBJ2-1
V gene: TRBV29-1
clone size: -
D gene: TRBD1

CDR3 protein: CASSYARYEQYF
CDR3 DNA: TGTGCCAGCAGCTACGCCAGGTACGAGCAGTACTTC
J gene: TRBJ2-7
V gene: TRBV6-2/TRBV6-3
clone size: once
D gene: -

CDR3 protein: CASGLVLGEGSYNEQFF
CDR3 DNA: TGTGCTAGTGGTTTGGTACTCGGGGAGGGATCCTACAATGAGCAGTTCTTC
J gene: TRBJ2-1
V gene: TRBV12-5
clone size: -
D gene: TRBD2

CDR3 protein: CASSLLGQLTYGYTF
CDR3 DNA: TGCGCCAGCAGCTTATTAGGACAGCTGACGTATGGCTACACCTTC
J gene: TRBJ1-2
V gene: TRBV5-1
clone size: -
D gene: -

CDR3 protein: CASSPGTGGHEQFF
CDR3 DNA: TGTGCCAGCAGCCCCGGGACAGGGGGCCATGAGCAGTTCTTC
J gene: TRBJ2-1
V gene: TRBV5-6
clone size: -
D gene: TRBD1

CDR3 protein: CASRRQTGSYEQYF
CDR3 DNA: TGTGCCAGCCGACGACAGACTGGGTCCTACGAGCAGTACTTC
J gene: TRBJ2-7
V gene: TRBV2
clone size: once
D gene: -

CDR3 protein: CATSDPREGDNEQFF
CDR3 DNA: TGTGCCACCAGTGATCCCCGGGAGGGGGACAATGAGCAGTTCTTC
J gene: TRBJ2-1
V gene: TRBV24-1
clone size: -
D gene: TRBD2